This T cell receptor beta chain derives from a study of shared T cell receptors in the human thymus. Profiling relied on immunoSEQ multiplex PCR, and the TCRdb table lists in-frame clones only, not all of them. This sample yields roughly 560,000 clones, of which about 80% are seen a single time; more than 0.01% belongs to the top ten. Germline V gives CDR1 SEHNR, CDR2 FQNEAQ (reference sequence). V was pared by 5 bases and J by 1 base, with 8 bases between. This CDR3 is built from 13 residues. This sample also appeared in a second study, on human thymus T cells. This second study notes: Donation was from healthy Finnish infants who were having corrective surgery that addressed congenital heart defects. During corrective heart surgery, resections were taken, and the thymus tissue came from them. Unrelated individuals were reported by related research to share highly overlapping thymic repertoires.

Material: thymocytes. The origin of this receptor is a boy younger than two with a congenital heart defect. This chain joins TRBV7-9 and TRBJ1-2; D is ambiguous. The CDR3 loop reads CASSPSGNYGYTF. The CDR3 region has the DNA TGTGCCAGCAGCCCCAGCGGTAACTATGGCTACACCTTC.